This record looks at one T cell receptor (beta chain) sequence and its context. This sample is drawn from a study of CD8 T cells in Susac syndrome. Random-hexamer reverse transcription was applied to 0.5 to 1 ug RNA. TCRdb used MiXCR to reprocess the immunoSEQ multiplex PCR reads, holding one entry per CDR3 protein. The sample includes more than 150,000 distinct CDR3 sequences, about 95% of them seen just once. This CDR3 has 14 amino acids. Trimming took off 4 bases at V and 0 bases at J, with 10 bases between the two ends. Germline CDR1 and CDR2: SGHNT and YYREEE (reference sequence). The J gene is TRBJ1-1, the V gene TRBV5-4; D may be TRBD1 (5 bases). The receptor comes from a human donor with multiple sclerosis. Sequences were obtained from CD8+ T cells from PBMCs. The CDR3 spells CASSPGPLNTEAFF. As DNA, the CDR3 is TGTGCCAGCAGCCCGGGACCCCTGAACACTGAAGCTTTCTTT. The variable domain in full, with the rest retrieved from reference TRBV5-4 and TRBJ1-1, is ETGVTQSPTHLIKTRGQQVTLRCSSQSGHNTVSWYQQALGQGPQFIFQYYREEENGRGNFPPRFSGLQFPNYSSELNVNALELDDSALYLCASSPGPLNTEAFFGQGTRLTVV.